The clone carrying this T cell receptor (beta chain) has a handful of counts. What it binds is not known. The germline gives CDR1 SGHRS, CDR2 YFSETQ. V lost 2 bases and J lost 4, with 16 bases in between. CDR3 size: 16 residues. The sample originates from a study of T-cell memory formation after mild COVID-19. Notes on the study in general: Second-wave clones that peaked on day 37 lacked confirmed SARS-CoV-2 specificity. Cross-reactive memory seemingly joined, as some responding clones were found in pre-infection memory. Contracting clones, day 15 to 85, had balanced CD4/CD8, and later expanders favored CD4+. Largely, contracting CD4+ clones fell within CM and EM, and contracting CD8+ clones within EMRA.

MiXCR, run by TCRdb on the 5' RACE reads, gives a single entry per CDR3 protein. The sample consists of about 260,000 distinct CDR3 sequences, 15% to 20% of them appearing once. Sequenced material: PBMCs or a T cell subset sorted from them (not recorded which). The receptor was isolated from a man younger than 30 who had mild COVID-19 (a few samples of this study predate the infection). Cell type and time point are not known. The chain recombines TRBV5-1 with TRBJ2-1; possibly TRBD2 for D (6 bases). The CDR3 DNA follows: TGCGCCAGCAGCTTCTACCCCCGGGACTCTTACAATGAGCAGTTCTTC. This sequence encodes CASSFYPRDSYNEQFF.